The 17 T cell receptor beta chains reported below all come from one sample, sequenced in a study of technical replicates of blood from four donors. Produced via immunoSEQ multiplex PCR; TCRdb's table is partial and in-frame only. Of 74,000 or so clones in the sample, 85% to 95% are singletons; the top ten hold about 0.37%. The sequenced sample consisted of T cells isolated from PBMCs. These TCRs come from a human donor in good health.

This clone came up once. This chain joins TRBV23-1 and TRBJ2-1; D possibly corresponds to TRBD1 (5 bases). Being an ORF, TRBV23-1 has a function that is uncertain. The CDR3 loop spans 15 amino acids. The germline V and J ends were trimmed by 0 bases and 6 bases, with 12 bases remaining between them. CDR3 region: CASSQSLYDSNEQFF. CDR3 sequence (DNA): TGCGCCAGCAGTCAATCCCTTTATGACAGCAATGAGCAGTTCTTC.

The chain recombines TRBV30 with TRBJ2-7, with D possibly being TRBD1 (7 bases). CDR3 size: 15 residues. The V gene lost 1 base and the J gene lost 3 bases, with 16 bases spanning the gap. Germline CDR1 and CDR2: GTSNPN and SVGIG (reference sequence). In DNA, the CDR3 is TGTGCCTGGAGTGCCGGGAGCAGGGGGTTCTACGAGCAGTACTTC. Translation: CAWSAGSRGFYEQYF.

This clone was found many times. The rearrangement links TRBV6-4 to TRBJ1-5; D is perhaps TRBD1 (5 bases). CDR1 and CDR2 (germline): MRHNA, SNTAGT. V gave up 4 bases and J gave up 3 bases, with 7 bases separating them. The CDR3 covers 13 residues. The DNA for the CDR3 is TGTGCCAGCAGTGCGGACATCAATCAGCCCCAGCATTTT. As protein: CASSADINQPQHF.

The chain employs TRBV19 and TRBJ2-7; D is undetermined. The CDR3 spans 14 residues. Trimming cost V 2 bases and J 0 bases, with 8 bases left between them. Germline CDR1 reads LNHDA; CDR2 reads SQIVND (reference sequence). CDR3 in DNA: TGTGCCAGTAGTATACAGGCTCGCTCCTACGAGCAGTACTTC. Its translation is CASSIQARSYEQYF.

The rearrangement uses TRBV5-6 and TRBJ2-3; D possibly corresponds to TRBD2 (6 bases). This CDR3 has 11 amino acids. Germline V CDR1 and CDR2: SGHDT, YYEEEE. Between the trimmed V and J ends, which lost 0 bases and 11 bases, there was a span of 7 bases. CDR3 nucleotide sequence: TGTGCCAGCAGCTTGGGGCGGGAGCAGTATTTT. Its translation: CASSLGREQYF.

This clone was observed a handful of times. CDR3 sequence: CASNRVPAGELFF. The CDR3, as DNA: TGTGCCAGCAATCGGGTCCCCGCCGGGGAGCTGTTTTTT. The V gene is TRBV11-2, the J gene TRBJ2-2; D not certain. The CDR3 has 13 residues. Between the trimmed V and J ends, which lost 7 bases and 6 bases, there was a span of 12 bases. From germline, CDR1 is SGHAT and CDR2 FQNNGV.

This clone has a single count. The gene calls are TRBV28 and TRBJ2-7; D remains ambiguous. Germline assignment: CDR1 MDHEN and CDR2 SYDVKM. V shed 9 bases and J shed 0 bases, with 6 bases lying between them. This CDR3 region has 11 residues. The DNA of the CDR3 is TGTGCCAGTGCGGACTCCTACGAGCAGTACTTC. Translated, it gives CASADSYEQYF. Full variable domain (missing parts from reference TRBV28 and TRBJ2-7): DVKVTQSSRYLVKRTGEKVFLECVQDMDHENMFWYRQDPGLGLRLIYFSYDVKMKEKGDIPEGYSVSREKKERFSLILESASTNQTSMYLCASADSYEQYFGPGTRLTVT.

The gene calls are TRBV6-5 and TRBJ1-4, with TRBD1 matching over 10 bases. V gave up 5 bases and J gave up 7 bases; unmatched junction bases: 7. This CDR3 is 15 amino acids long. Germline values: CDR1 MNHEY, CDR2 SVGAGI. The CDR3 DNA follows: TGTGCCAGCAGTCCCTGGACAGGGGGGGGTGAAAAACTGTTTTTT. It codes for CASSPWTGGGEKLFF.

J is TRBJ1-2 and V is TRBV6-5, with D uncertain. Germline values: CDR1 MNHEY, CDR2 SVGAGI. This CDR3 spans 14 amino acids. V was shortened by 2 bases and J by 2 bases, with 9 bases between the two germline ends. Here the CDR3 DNA reads TGTGCCAGCAGTTACGAGAAAGAGAACTATGGCTACACCTTC. It yields the protein CASSYEKENYGYTF.

The V call is TRBV7-8, the J call TRBJ2-7, with D possibly matching TRBD2 (6 bases). Trimming took off 0 bases at V and 6 bases at J, with 15 bases between the two ends. The germline CDR1 and CDR2 sequences are SGHVS and FQNEAQ. This CDR3 contains 15 residues. The CDR3 is CASSLAWAREVEQYF. CDR3 DNA: TGTGCCAGCAGCTTAGCCTGGGCCAGGGAGGTCGAGCAGTACTTC. The full variable domain, its missing parts supplied by reference TRBV7-8 and TRBJ2-7, is GAGVSQSPRYKVAKRGQDVALRCDPISGHVSLFWYQQALGQGPEFLTYFQNEAQLDKSGLPSDRFFAERPEGSVSTLKIQRTQQEDSAVYLCASSLAWAREVEQYFGPGTRLTVT.

This clone was found once. The V and J genes are TRBV4-3 and TRBJ2-3, with a tentative D call TRBD2 (6 bases). V was clipped by 4 bases and J by 0 bases, with 11 bases between them. CDR3 length: 15 residues. Germline V lookup: CDR1 LGHNA, CDR2 YSLEER. CDR3 nucleotide sequence: TGCGCCAGCAGCCCGAGGGACTTCAGCACAGATACGCAGTATTTT. It is translated as CASSPRDFSTDTQYF.

A few counts support this clone. CDR3 nucleotides: TGTGCCAGCAGCGGCTACGAGGACACTGAAGCTTTCTTT. It is translated as CASSGYEDTEAFF. This chain links TRBV9 with TRBJ1-1, with D unresolved. This CDR3 spans 13 amino acids. Per the germline V gene, CDR1 is SGDLS and CDR2 is YYNGEE. The V and J ends lost 3 bases and 3 bases respectively, with 9 bases between them.

The chain joins TRBV28 to TRBJ2-7; 10 bases are a match to TRBD2. The CDR3 has 13 residues. Germline-derived CDR1 and CDR2 are MDHEN and SYDVKM. V trimming: 11 bases; J trimming: 6 bases; junction bases outside the gene matches: 10. The CDR3 here is CACRRLAGVEQYF. The CDR3 bases are TGTGCCTGTCGTAGGCTAGCGGGAGTCGAGCAGTACTTC. Drawing the rest from reference TRBV28 and TRBJ2-7, the complete variable domain is DVKVTQSSRYLVKRTGEKVFLECVQDMDHENMFWYRQDPGLGLRLIYFSYDVKMKEKGDIPEGYSVSREKKERFSLILESASTNQTSMYLCACRRLAGVEQYFGPGTRLTVT.

The chain employs TRBV7-6 and TRBJ2-3, with 13 bases aligning to TRBD2. This CDR3 spans 17 amino acids. V gave up 0 bases and J gave up 6 bases; unmatched junction bases: 6. Germline V gene data show CDR1 as SGHVS and CDR2 as FNYEAQ. The CDR3 spells CASSLATSGRAMDTQYF. DNA of the CDR3: TGTGCCAGCAGCTTAGCAACTAGCGGGAGGGCCATGGATACGCAGTATTTT.

J is TRBJ2-1 and V is TRBV27; D perhaps matches TRBD2 (5 bases). Germline V gives CDR1 MNHEY, CDR2 SMNVEV (reference sequence). The CDR3 runs to 17 residues. Trimming stripped 3 bases from V and 4 bases from J, with 19 bases between. The CDR3: CASSFGAAGPFYNEQFF. CDR3 nucleotide sequence: TGTGCCAGCAGTTTTGGAGCGGCTGGTCCCTTTTACAATGAGCAGTTCTTC.

The gene calls are TRBV7-9 and TRBJ1-2, with D possibly TRBD1 on 5 matching bases. Germline V lookup: CDR1 SEHNR, CDR2 FQNEAQ (reference sequence). The length of the CDR3 is 14 residues. Trimming left V 2 bases short and J 8 bases short, with 15 bases between. The CDR3: CASSLKGREGGYTF. For the CDR3, the DNA is TGTGCCAGCAGCTTAAAGGGACGGGAGGGCGGCTACACCTTC.

J is TRBJ2-1 and V is TRBV2; 9 nucleotides align to TRBD2. Per the germline V gene, CDR1 is SNHLY and CDR2 is FYNNEI. V lost 3 bases to trimming and J lost 4 bases; unmatched junction nucleotides: 7. This CDR3 has 16 residues. The CDR3 spells CASSDSYLAGYNEQFF. CDR3 DNA: TGTGCCAGCAGTGATAGCTACCTAGCGGGGTACAATGAGCAGTTCTTC.